This passage covers 11 T cell receptor beta chains from one sample sequenced in a study of shared clonotypes between healthy human individuals. The assay was immunoSEQ multiplex PCR, and TCRdb's table has in-frame clones only and misses some. The sample yields about 1.1 million clones, 77% seen once. The sequenced sample was memory CD4+ T cells from PBMCs. Indicated subset: CD45RA-negative fraction. All receptors come from a man younger than 35 in good health. Some clones in this sample may be carry-over from other donors' samples.

J is TRBJ2-5 and V is TRBV5-1; no reliable D call. The end of the DNA is better explained by TRBJ2-7, so the J call may be wrong. The germline CDR1 and CDR2 sequences are SGHRS and YFSETQ. The CDR3 loop spans 14 amino acids. The CDR3 coding sequence is TGCGCCAGCAGCGGTTCAATTGACTCCTACGAGCAGTACTTC. This translates into CASSGSIDSYEQYF.

The V call is TRBV2, the J call TRBJ1-2; D is possibly TRBD1 (5 bases). The V gene's germline CDR1 is SNHLY and CDR2 FYNNEI. The length of the CDR3 is 17 residues. V lost 8 bases to trimming and J lost 6 bases, with 28 bases between them. CDR3 nucleotide sequence: TGTGCCAGCCTGGCGGAAAACCCATTGTATCGGGGGGATGGCTACACCTTC. It is translated as CASLAENPLYRGDGYTF.

The rearrangement links TRBV28 to TRBJ1-5; TRBD1 matches 9 bases. CDR1 and CDR2 (germline): MDHEN, SYDVKM. The V segment lost 6 bases and the J segment 6 bases; nucleotides outside the gene matches: 15. The CDR3 runs to 17 residues. This CDR3 reads CASSETGGRKGGQPQHF. In nucleotides, the CDR3 is TGTGCCAGCAGCGAAACAGGGGGCCGGAAAGGGGGTCAGCCCCAGCATTTT.

V usage is TRBV2 and J usage is TRBJ1-1; perhaps TRBD1 as D (5 bases). Per germline, CDR1 SNHLY and CDR2 FYNNEI. V lost 6 bases and J lost 9, with 11 bases in between. CDR3 size: 11 residues. CDR3 sequence (DNA): TGTGCCAGCAGGGAAACAGGAAAAGCTTTCTTT. Its protein product is CASRETGKAFF.

This rearrangement joins TRBV27 to TRBJ2-7; D remains unclear. The CDR3 totals 15 residues. With 6 bases removed from V and 2 bases from J, the gap between germline ends came to 17 bases. In germline, CDR1 is MNHEY, CDR2 SMNVEV (reference sequence). CDR3 region: CASRLDVGPTYEQYF. In DNA, the CDR3 is TGTGCCAGCAGATTAGACGTCGGGCCTACCTACGAGCAGTACTTC.

The V and J genes are TRBV29-1 and TRBJ1-2; D possibly corresponds to TRBD1 (6 bases). Trimming cost V 4 bases and J 4 bases, with 7 bases left between them. Germline CDR1 and CDR2: SQVTM and ANQGSEA. The CDR3 runs to 11 residues. This chain's CDR3 is CSVAGVYGYTF. The CDR3 DNA follows: TGCAGCGTTGCAGGGGTCTATGGCTACACCTTC.

As concerns this clone: Within the sample, other DNA sequences also encode this same CDR3. The V and J genes are TRBV28 and TRBJ2-5; 12 bases are a match to TRBD2. The germline V gene encodes CDR1 MDHEN and CDR2 SYDVKM. V lost 4 bases and J lost 4; bases outside the gene matches: 4. The CDR3 totals 15 residues. The CDR3, as DNA: TGTGCCAGCAGTTCTCCGGGACTAGCGGGAGAGACCCAGTACTTC. It codes for CASSSPGLAGETQYF.

This clone was observed a handful of times. The rearrangement links TRBV30 to TRBJ1-1, with D unresolved. V lost 8 bases, J lost 4 bases, and 14 bases lay in between. The CDR3 extends over 12 amino acids. CDR1 and CDR2 (germline): GTSNPN, SVGIG (reference sequence). The CDR3, as DNA: TGTGCCCGAGCTAGGATGGGCACTGAAGCTTTCTTT. It yields the protein CARARMGTEAFF. The variable domain in full, with the rest retrieved from reference TRBV30 and TRBJ1-1, is SQTIHQWPATLVQPVGSPLSLECTVEGTSNPNLYWYRQAAGRGLQLLFYSVGIGQISSEVPQNLSASRPQDRQFILSSKKLLLSDSGFYLCARARMGTEAFFGQGTRLTVV.

This clone was detected only once. V and J are TRBV5-1 and TRBJ2-5; D uncertain. Trimming removed 0 bases at V and 5 bases at J, with 17 bases between. The CDR3 extends over 16 amino acids. CDR1 SGHRS and CDR2 YFSETQ come from the germline V gene. The CDR3 coding sequence is TGCGCCAGCAGCTTGGTAGGCGGCGACTCCGGGGAGACCCAGTACTTC. It encodes CASSLVGGDSGETQYF.

The chain is built from TRBV19 and TRBJ1-2; 8 bases fit TRBD1. This CDR3 contains 16 residues. The germline gives CDR1 LNHDA, CDR2 SQIVND (reference sequence). The trim removed 5 bases at V and 4 bases at J, leaving 12 bases unmatched. The CDR3 coding sequence is TGTGCCAGTAGTCCCGACGGACAGGGCGGAGGCTATGGCTACACCTTC. This gives the protein CASSPDGQGGGYGYTF.

V gene TRBV10-3 combines with J gene TRBJ2-4, with 8 positions matching TRBD2. CDR1 is ENHRY, CDR2 SYGVKD, per germline. V was clipped by 3 bases and J by 13 bases; unmatched bases: 5. The CDR3 contains 12 residues. CDR3 protein: CAISETSGQQYF. The CDR3 DNA reads as TGTGCCATCAGTGAAACTAGCGGTCAACAGTACTTC.